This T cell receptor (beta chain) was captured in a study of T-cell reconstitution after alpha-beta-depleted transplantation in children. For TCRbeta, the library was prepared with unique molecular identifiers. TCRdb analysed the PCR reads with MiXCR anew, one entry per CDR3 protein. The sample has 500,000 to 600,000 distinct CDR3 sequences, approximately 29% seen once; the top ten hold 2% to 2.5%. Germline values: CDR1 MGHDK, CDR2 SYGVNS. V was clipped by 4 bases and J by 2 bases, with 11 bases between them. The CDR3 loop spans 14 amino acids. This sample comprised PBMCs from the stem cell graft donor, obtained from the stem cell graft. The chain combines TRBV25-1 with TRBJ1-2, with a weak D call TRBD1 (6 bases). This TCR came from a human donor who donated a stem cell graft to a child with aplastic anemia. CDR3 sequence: CASSVGTRNYGYTF. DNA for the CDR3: TGTGCCAGCAGTGTAGGGACACGGAACTATGGCTACACCTTC.